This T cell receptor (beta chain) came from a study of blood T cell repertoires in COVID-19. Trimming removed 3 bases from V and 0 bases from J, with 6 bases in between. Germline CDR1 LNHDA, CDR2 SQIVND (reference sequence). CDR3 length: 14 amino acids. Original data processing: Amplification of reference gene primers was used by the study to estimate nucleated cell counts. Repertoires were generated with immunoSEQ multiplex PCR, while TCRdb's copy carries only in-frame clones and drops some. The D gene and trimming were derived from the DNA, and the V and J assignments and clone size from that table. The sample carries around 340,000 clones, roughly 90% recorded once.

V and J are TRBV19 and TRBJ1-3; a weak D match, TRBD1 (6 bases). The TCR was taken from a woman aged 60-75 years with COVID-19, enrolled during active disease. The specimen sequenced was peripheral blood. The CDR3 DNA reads TGTGCCAGTAGTATGGACAGCTCTGGAAACACCATATATTTT. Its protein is CASSMDSSGNTIYF.